This TCR beta chain was identified during a study of CD8+ T cells in alopecia areata. Broader study findings: Normal scalp had lower clonality than lesional scalp, with alopecia totalis/universalis lesions showing this most strongly.

Many counts were recorded for this clone. Its antigen remains unidentified. Genes here carry mouse names. Sequencing templates came from extracted RNA that was reverse transcribed into cDNA. Only in-frame clones appear in the TCRdb table, and some are missing; sequencing was by immunoSEQ multiplex PCR. The sample is made up of approximately 3,000 clones, none counted only once. The sample's time point: mouse skin 3 weeks after grafting. The sequencing here drew on skin, taken at week 3. The receptor comes from a C3H/HeJ mouse with alopecia areata. Mouse strain MHC haplotype: H2-k.

The sequenced CDR3 bases are TGTGCCAGCAGCCAAGATGGCCCCGGGACAGGGTTAAACACCGGG. Amino acid sequence: CASSQDGPGTGLNTG. The full CDR3 is CASSQDGPGTGLNTGQLYF. The chain uses TRBV5 and TRBJ2-2, with 9 nucleotides matching TRBD1. The sequenced fragment ends 4 residues before the CDR3 boundary, so the rest is inferred from the germline J gene. Trimming at V came to 0 bases and at J to 1 base, leaving 9 bases not matched to a gene. The germline V gene has CDR1 LGHNA and CDR2 YNLKQL (reference sequence). The CDR3 covers 19 residues.